Listed below are T cell receptor beta chains from one sample, sequenced in a study of vaccination effects on CD4 cells after COVID-19. Antigens of these TCRs are unknown. The method was immunoSEQ multiplex PCR; TCRdb's version includes in-frame clones alone and lacks a portion of them. The sample lists 45,000 or so clones, 76% occurring once. The sample was CD4+ T cells from PBMCs cultured without peptide, taken before COVID-19 vaccination. These TCRs come from a human donor who had a prior SARS-CoV-2 infection. Each CDR3 is given without its conserved first and last residue.

j_call	v_call	cdr3_aa
TRBJ2-2	TRBV2	ASTRIGDGELF
TRBJ1-1	TRBV30	AWSKVLEAF
TRBJ2-7	TRBV19	ASGRTGSSYEQY
TRBJ2-7	TRBV6-2/TRBV6-3	ASSGTNSYEQY
TRBJ2-3	TRBV2	ASNRVKGTDTQY
TRBJ2-2	TRBV7-2	ASSLRGELF
TRBJ2-2	TRBV5-8	ASSPEPANTGELF
TRBJ2-2	TRBV6-5	ASSVQGVVTGELF
TRBJ1-2	TRBV6-6	ASSLNYGYT
TRBJ1-1	TRBV30	AWSGGWTEAF
TRBJ2-7	TRBV2	ASSEGQGFDEQY
TRBJ1-4	TRBV12-2	ASRLDYRGRREKLF
TRBJ2-7	TRBV10-3	AISRVGYEQY
TRBJ1-6	TRBV6-1	ASSGTGTGANSPLH
TRBJ2-7	TRBV6-5	ASRGEGSGSHEQY
TRBJ2-3	TRBV29-1	SVGSGEREREY
TRBJ2-7	TRBV7-9	ASSFNRDYEQY
TRBJ2-5	TRBV10-2	ASSESIIGSPETQY
TRBJ2-7	TRBV11-2	ASSKPGLAGGLREQY